Presented here are 7 T cell receptor beta chains from one specimen sequenced in a study of blood T cell repertoires in COVID-19. Sequenced by immunoSEQ multiplex PCR; TCRdb stores in-frame clones only, minus some. Among approximately 250,000 clones listed, 70% to 90% were seen once. Sequenced input: peripheral blood. The receptors derive from a woman aged 55-69 years with active or convalescent COVID-19.

This chain uses TRBV4-1 with TRBJ1-3; no reliable D call. CDR3 length equals 17 residues. Germline V gene sequence: CDR1 MGHRA, CDR2 YSYEKL. V lost 4 bases and J lost 0, with 16 bases in between. CDR3 amino acids: CASSRHPPGNSGNTIYF. Written as DNA, the CDR3 is TGCGCCAGCAGCCGACACCCCCCTGGAAACTCTGGAAACACCATATATTTT.

The CDR3: CASSPRHGSEAFF. CDR3 DNA sequence: TGTGCCAGTAGTCCGCGTCACGGGTCGGAAGCTTTCTTT. The chain uses TRBV19 and TRBJ1-1; D is uncertain. The CDR3 has 13 amino acids. Germline CDR1 LNHDA, CDR2 SQIVND (reference sequence). The V and J ends lost 5 bases and 8 bases respectively, with 15 bases between them. Full variable domain (missing parts from reference TRBV19 and TRBJ1-1): DGGITQSPKYLFRKEGQNVTLSCEQNLNHDAMYWYRQDPGQGLRLIYYSQIVNDFQKGDIAEGYSVSREKKESFPLTVTSAQKNPTAFYLCASSPRHGSEAFFGQGTRLTVV.

In DNA, the CDR3 is TGTGCCAGCTCCACCGGGACAGGGGAGGAGACCCAGTACTTC. This codes for CASSTGTGEETQYF. This chain joins TRBV18 and TRBJ2-5, with 10 bases aligning to TRBD1. Germline CDR1 reads KGHSH; CDR2 reads LQKENI. The V and J ends lost 6 bases and 5 bases, in that order; junction bases with no gene match: 6. The CDR3 has 14 amino acids. Filled out from reference TRBV18 and TRBJ2-5, the complete variable domain reads NAGVMQNPRHLVRRRGQEARLRCSPMKGHSHVYWYRQLPEEGLKFMVYLQKENIIDESGMPKERFSAEFPKEGPSILRIQQVVRGDSAAYFCASSTGTGEETQYFGPGTRLLVL.

The genes are TRBV5-1 and TRBJ2-2, with D perhaps TRBD1 (6 bases). Germline CDR1 is SGHRS and CDR2 is YFSETQ. The germline V and J ends were trimmed by 5 bases and 5 bases, with 13 bases remaining between them. This CDR3 spans 14 amino acids. This CDR3 is CASSGGASTGELFF. The CDR3 DNA is TGCGCCAGCAGTGGGGGCGCGAGTACCGGGGAGCTGTTTTTT.

V and J are TRBV6-1 and TRBJ1-1; no definite D call. With 3 bases removed from V and 3 bases from J, the gap between germline ends came to 11 bases. Germline V gives CDR1 MNHNS, CDR2 SASEGT. This CDR3 region has 14 residues. CDR3 DNA sequence: TGTGCCAGCAGTGACGAGTACTGGTACACTGAAGCTTTCTTT. This sequence encodes CASSDEYWYTEAFF.

V is TRBV7-6 and J is TRBJ2-1; 8 bases match TRBD2. The trim removed 2 bases at V and 9 bases at J, leaving 3 bases unmatched. This CDR3 has 13 residues. CDR1 is SGHVS and CDR2 is FNYEAQ in the germline V gene. CDR3 in amino acids: CASSLTSGGEQFF. DNA for the CDR3: TGTGCCAGCAGCTTAACGAGCGGGGGTGAGCAGTTCTTC. The whole variable domain, remainder taken from reference TRBV7-6 and TRBJ2-1, is GAGVSQSPRYKVTKRGQDVALRCDPISGHVSLYWYRQALGQGPEFLTYFNYEAQQDKSGLPNDRFSAERPEGSISTLTIQRTEQRDSAMYRCASSLTSGGEQFFGPGTRLTVL.

V gene TRBV7-9 combines with J gene TRBJ2-3; 7 bases fit TRBD1. Germline loops: CDR1 SEHNR, CDR2 FQNEAQ (reference sequence). This CDR3 has 15 residues. Trimming took 4 bases from V and 3 from J; bases not matched to a gene: 7. CDR3 in amino acids: CASSSGQGVTDTQYF. CDR3 bases: TGTGCCAGCAGCTCGGGGCAGGGGGTAACAGATACGCAGTATTTT.